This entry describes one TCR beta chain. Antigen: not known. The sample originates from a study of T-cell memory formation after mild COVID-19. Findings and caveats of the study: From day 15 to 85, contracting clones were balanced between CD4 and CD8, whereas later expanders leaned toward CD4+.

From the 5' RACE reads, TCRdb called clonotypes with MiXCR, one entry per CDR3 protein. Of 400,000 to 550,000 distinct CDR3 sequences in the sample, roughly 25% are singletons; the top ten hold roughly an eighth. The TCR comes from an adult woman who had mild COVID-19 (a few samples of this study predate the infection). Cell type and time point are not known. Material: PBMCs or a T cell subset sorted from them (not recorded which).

CDR3 loop: CASSPQFDGDEQFF. Here the CDR3 DNA reads TGTGCCAGCAGCCCCCAGTTCGACGGGGATGAGCAGTTCTTC. The chain recombines TRBV7-8 with TRBJ2-1; possibly TRBD2 for D (5 bases). The germline V gene has CDR1 SGHVS and CDR2 FQNEAQ. The CDR3 is made up of 14 amino acids. Trimming took 5 bases from V and 8 from J, leaving 16 bases between them.